Presented here are 18 T cell receptor beta chains from one specimen sequenced in a study of blood T cells in healthy people across ages. A sample-barcoded 5' primer and a J-beta primer mix were used in a second PCR of roughly 7 to 11 cycles. TCRdb recomputed calls from the 5' RACE reads with MiXCR, one row per CDR3 protein. Here the sample spans roughly 410,000 distinct CDR3 sequences, over 45% being singletons. The sequenced sample was blood. These TCRs come from a man in his sixties in good health.

The rearrangement joins TRBV7-2 to TRBJ1-5; perhaps TRBD1 as D (6 bases). The V gene's germline CDR1 is SGHTA and CDR2 FQGNSA. The CDR3 runs 14 residues. V was clipped by 3 bases and J by 5 bases, with 11 bases between them. DNA for the CDR3: TGTGCCAGCAGCTTTTACAGGGTTGATCAGCCCCAGCATTTT. Translation: CASSFYRVDQPQHF.

The rearrangement links TRBV7-2 to TRBJ1-1, with D unclear. This CDR3 contains 13 residues. Trimming pared 5 bases from V and 6 bases from J, leaving 13 bases between. Looked up from germline, CDR1 is SGHTA and CDR2 is FQGNSA. CDR3 loop: CASSRPSSAEAFF. CDR3 nucleotide sequence: TGTGCCAGCAGCCGGCCTTCGAGCGCTGAAGCTTTCTTT.

This clonotype was counted between two and nine times. This clone may be a read error of a much larger clone one base away. The chain links TRBV20-1 to TRBJ2-3; D is unresolved. Deletions cut 3 bases from V and 2 bases from J, with 12 bases between. Germline V lookup: CDR1 DFQATT, CDR2 SNEGSKA (reference sequence). This CDR3 has 14 residues. CDR3 residues: CSARSRAFTDTQYF. The CDR3 nucleotides are TGCAGTGCTAGGAGTCGAGCGTTCACAGATACGCAGTATTTT.

The rearrangement uses TRBV29-1 and TRBJ2-2; 7 bases line up with TRBD1. The V gene end was trimmed by 7 bases and the J gene end by 4 bases; junction bases not matched to a gene: 6. The CDR3 consists of 13 residues. CDR1 SQVTM and CDR2 ANQGSEA come from the germline V gene. The CDR3 loop reads CSGQGPSTGELFF. In DNA form, the CDR3 reads TGCAGCGGACAGGGACCGAGCACCGGGGAGCTGTTTTTT.

The chain joins TRBV11-2 to TRBJ2-2; D unclear. The V end was cut by 4 bases, the J end by 0 bases, with 9 bases between. The V gene's germline CDR1 is SGHAT and CDR2 FQNNGV. There are 15 residues in the CDR3. CDR3 in amino acids: CASSSYSPNTGELFF. The DNA for the CDR3 is TGTGCCAGCAGCTCCTACAGCCCGAACACCGGGGAGCTGTTTTTT.

This clonotype appeared once. An end of the junction does not agree with germline; a read error may underlie this. The CDR3 DNA is TGTGCTAGCAGCTTAGCGAGGACAGGGATCCCCTACGGGCAGTACTTC. This translates into CASSLARTGIPYGQYF. The V call is TRBV7-7, the J call TRBJ2-7; 8 nucleotides agree with TRBD1. This CDR3 region has 16 residues. Germline V gives CDR1 SSHAT, CDR2 FNYEAQ (reference sequence).

The genes are TRBV7-2 and TRBJ2-6; the match to TRBD1 covers 10 bases. The CDR3 sequence is 19 residues long. The V segment lost 1 base and the J segment 1 base; nucleotides outside the gene matches: 7. CDR1 SGHTA and CDR2 FQGNSA come from the germline V gene. This chain's CDR3 is CASSLDEDRGVSGANVLTF. The CDR3 DNA follows: TGTGCCAGCAGCTTAGACGAGGACAGGGGGGTTTCTGGGGCCAACGTCCTGACTTTC.

This clonotype was detected a few times. The chain is built from TRBV29-1 and TRBJ1-4; D gene unclear. This CDR3 is 12 amino acids long. Trimming pared 7 bases from V and 4 bases from J, leaving 10 bases between. Germline-derived CDR1 and CDR2 are SQVTM and ANQGSEA. CDR3 sequence: CSAVRDNEKLFF. The DNA for the CDR3 is TGCAGCGCTGTGAGGGATAATGAAAAACTGTTTTTT.

The chain couples TRBV5-1 to TRBJ1-1; D may be TRBD1 (5 bases). In germline, CDR1 is SGHRS, CDR2 YFSETQ. The length of the CDR3 is 16 residues. Trimming left V 1 base short and J 1 base short, with 14 bases between. For the CDR3, the DNA is TGCGCCAGCAGCTTGACATCCGGGACGGCGAACACTGAAGCTTTCTTT. Amino acids: CASSLTSGTANTEAFF.

V gene TRBV6-2 or TRBV6-3 combines with J gene TRBJ1-2, with 10 nucleotides matching TRBD1. The ends lost 6 bases at V and 5 bases at J; junction bases unmatched: 3. The CDR3 totals 13 residues. Germline CDR1 MNHEY, CDR2 SVGEGT. In nucleotides, the CDR3 is TGTGCCAGCAGGGGGACAGGGGAGTATGGCTACACCTTC. Protein: CASRGTGEYGYTF.

This clonotype was counted a few times. The chain joins TRBV20-1 to TRBJ2-1; a possible D gene is TRBD1 (5 bases). V dropped 5 bases and J dropped 4 bases, with 18 bases sitting between them. In germline, CDR1 is DFQATT, CDR2 SNEGSKA (reference sequence). The CDR3 sequence is 15 residues long. The CDR3 region is CSASQGDWRYNEQFF. The CDR3 nucleotides are TGCAGTGCTTCCCAGGGTGACTGGAGATACAATGAGCAGTTCTTC.

This clonotype was seen a few times. This chain joins TRBV7-9 and TRBJ2-7, with D perhaps TRBD1 or TRBD2 (5 bases each). The CDR3 runs 15 residues. Trimming removed 4 bases at V and 5 bases at J, with 18 bases between. Germline V lookup: CDR1 SEHNR, CDR2 FQNEAQ (reference sequence). The CDR3 spells CASSSGAQGVDEQYF. CDR3 coding DNA: TGTGCCAGCAGCTCCGGGGCTCAGGGCGTCGACGAGCAGTACTTC.

The chain recombines TRBV20-1 with TRBJ1-2; D is perhaps TRBD1 (5 bases). The V end lost 5 bases, the J end lost 6 bases, and 19 bases lay between the germline ends. In germline, CDR1 is DFQATT, CDR2 SNEGSKA (reference sequence). The CDR3 contains 14 residues. The CDR3 protein is CSAGAGAGMNGYTF. The CDR3 DNA reads TGCAGTGCTGGTGCCGGGGCCGGGATGAATGGCTACACCTTC.

The chain is built from TRBV25-1 and TRBJ2-7; 9 bases map to TRBD1. CDR3 length: 15 residues. Germline assignment: CDR1 MGHDK and CDR2 SYGVNS. The trim removed 4 bases at V and 5 bases at J, leaving 9 bases unmatched. The CDR3 loop reads CASSGRTGVFHEQYF. DNA of the CDR3: TGTGCCAGCAGTGGAAGGACAGGGGTCTTCCACGAGCAGTACTTC.

This clonotype was seen a few times. The rearrangement uses TRBV7-6 and TRBJ2-1; a possible D gene is TRBD1 (6 bases). The V end lost 5 bases, the J end lost 6 bases, and 17 bases lay between the germline ends. The CDR3 runs 15 residues. Per the germline V gene, CDR1 is SGHVS and CDR2 is FNYEAQ. Here the CDR3 DNA reads TGTGCCAGCAGCGTGAGTGGGGGCGTGGTCAATGAGCAGTTCTTC. Its protein product is CASSVSGGVVNEQFF.

This clonotype has a single count. The chain recombines TRBV24-1 with TRBJ2-2, with D perhaps TRBD2 (5 bases). The CDR3 spans 14 residues. Trimming left V 8 bases short and J 0 bases short, with 9 bases between. Germline CDR1 is KGHDR and CDR2 is SFDVKD. The CDR3 loop is CATKETTNTGELFF. The CDR3, as DNA: TGTGCCACCAAGGAGACTACGAACACCGGGGAGCTGTTTTTT.

This clonotype was observed a handful of times. The chain links TRBV3-1 to TRBJ2-1; D ambiguous. Germline V CDR1 and CDR2: LGHDT, YNNKEL (reference sequence). The CDR3 contains 11 residues. V dropped 4 bases and J dropped 8 bases, with 6 bases sitting between them. The chain's CDR3 is CASSLIDEQFF. Here the CDR3 DNA reads TGTGCCAGCAGCCTGATAGATGAGCAGTTCTTC.

This sequence joins TRBV12-3 or TRBV12-4 and TRBJ2-3; D remains ambiguous. CDR3 length equals 14 residues. Deletions cut 2 bases from V and 6 bases from J, with 12 bases between. CDR3 loop: CASSLRLPKDTQYF. CDR3 sequence (DNA): TGTGCCAGCAGTTTAAGACTGCCTAAGGATACGCAGTATTTT.